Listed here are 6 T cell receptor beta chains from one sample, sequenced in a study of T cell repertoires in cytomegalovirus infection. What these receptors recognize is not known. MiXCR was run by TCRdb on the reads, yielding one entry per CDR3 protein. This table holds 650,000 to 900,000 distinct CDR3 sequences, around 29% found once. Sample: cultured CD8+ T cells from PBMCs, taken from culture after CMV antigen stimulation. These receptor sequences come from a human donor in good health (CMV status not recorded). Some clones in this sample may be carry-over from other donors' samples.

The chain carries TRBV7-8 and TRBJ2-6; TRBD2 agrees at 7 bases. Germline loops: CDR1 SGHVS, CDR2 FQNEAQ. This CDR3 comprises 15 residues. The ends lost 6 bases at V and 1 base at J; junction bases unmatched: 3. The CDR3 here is CASSQAGSGANVLTF. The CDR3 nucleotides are TGTGCCAGCAGTCAAGCGGGGTCTGGGGCCAACGTCCTGACTTTC.

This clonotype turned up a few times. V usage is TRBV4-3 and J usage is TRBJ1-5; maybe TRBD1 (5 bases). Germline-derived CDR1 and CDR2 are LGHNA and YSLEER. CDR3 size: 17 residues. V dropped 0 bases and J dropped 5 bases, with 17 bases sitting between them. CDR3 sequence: CASSQDFIFTGDQPQHF. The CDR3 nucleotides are TGCGCCAGCAGCCAAGATTTTATATTTACGGGGGATCAGCCCCAGCATTTT.

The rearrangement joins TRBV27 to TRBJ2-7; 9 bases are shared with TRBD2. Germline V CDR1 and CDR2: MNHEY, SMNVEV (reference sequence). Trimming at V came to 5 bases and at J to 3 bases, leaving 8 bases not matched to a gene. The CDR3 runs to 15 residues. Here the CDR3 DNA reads TGTGCCAGCAGTAAAGGGACTAGCATTAGCTACGAGCAGTACTTC. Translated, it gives CASSKGTSISYEQYF.

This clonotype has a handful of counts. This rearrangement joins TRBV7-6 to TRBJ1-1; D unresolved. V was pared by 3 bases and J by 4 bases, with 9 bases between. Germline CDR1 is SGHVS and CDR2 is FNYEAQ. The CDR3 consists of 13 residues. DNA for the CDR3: TGTGCCAGCAGCTTCGGACTTCTCACTGAAGCTTTCTTT. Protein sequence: CASSFGLLTEAFF.

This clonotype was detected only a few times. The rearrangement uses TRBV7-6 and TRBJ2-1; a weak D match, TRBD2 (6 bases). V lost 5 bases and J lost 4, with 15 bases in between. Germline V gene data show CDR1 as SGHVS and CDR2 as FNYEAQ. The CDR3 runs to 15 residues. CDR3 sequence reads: CASSPCRLGYNEQFF. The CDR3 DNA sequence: TGTGCCAGCAGCCCCTGTCGACTAGGGTACAATGAGCAGTTCTTC.

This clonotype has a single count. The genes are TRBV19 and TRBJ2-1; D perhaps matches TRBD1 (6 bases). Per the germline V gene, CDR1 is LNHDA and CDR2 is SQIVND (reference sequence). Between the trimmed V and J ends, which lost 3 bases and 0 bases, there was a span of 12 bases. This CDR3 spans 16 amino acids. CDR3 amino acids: CASSIGDRSSYNEQFF. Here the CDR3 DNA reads TGTGCCAGTAGTATCGGAGACAGGAGCTCCTACAATGAGCAGTTCTTC.